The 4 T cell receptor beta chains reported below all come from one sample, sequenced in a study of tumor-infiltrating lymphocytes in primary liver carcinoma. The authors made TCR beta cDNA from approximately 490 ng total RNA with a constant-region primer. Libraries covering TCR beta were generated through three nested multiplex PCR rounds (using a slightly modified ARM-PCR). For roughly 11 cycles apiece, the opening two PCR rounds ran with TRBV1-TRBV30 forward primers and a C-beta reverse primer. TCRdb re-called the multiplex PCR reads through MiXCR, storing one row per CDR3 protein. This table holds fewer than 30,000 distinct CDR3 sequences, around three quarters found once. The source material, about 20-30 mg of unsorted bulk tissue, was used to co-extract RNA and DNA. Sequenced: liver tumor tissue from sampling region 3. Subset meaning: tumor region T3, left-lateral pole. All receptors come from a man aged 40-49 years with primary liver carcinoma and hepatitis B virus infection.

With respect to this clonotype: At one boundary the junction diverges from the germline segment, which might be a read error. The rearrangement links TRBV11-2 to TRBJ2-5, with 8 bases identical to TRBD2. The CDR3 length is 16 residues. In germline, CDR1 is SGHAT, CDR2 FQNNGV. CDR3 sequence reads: CSTSQTPGGGKEIQYF. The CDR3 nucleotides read TGTTCCACCAGCCAAACTCCTGGCGGGGGGAAAGAGATCCAATATTTC.

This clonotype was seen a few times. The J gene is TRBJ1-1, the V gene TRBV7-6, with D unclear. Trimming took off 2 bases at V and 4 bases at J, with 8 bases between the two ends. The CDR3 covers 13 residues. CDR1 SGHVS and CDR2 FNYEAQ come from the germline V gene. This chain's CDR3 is CASSLSGSTEAFF. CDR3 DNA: TGTGCCAGCAGCTTATCCGGCAGCACTGAAGCTTTCTTT.

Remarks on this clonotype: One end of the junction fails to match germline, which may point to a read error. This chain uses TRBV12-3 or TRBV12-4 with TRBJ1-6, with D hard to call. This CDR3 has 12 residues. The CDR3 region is CANSSKNSHLHF. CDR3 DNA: TGTGCCAACAGTTCAAAGAATTCACACCTCCACTTT.

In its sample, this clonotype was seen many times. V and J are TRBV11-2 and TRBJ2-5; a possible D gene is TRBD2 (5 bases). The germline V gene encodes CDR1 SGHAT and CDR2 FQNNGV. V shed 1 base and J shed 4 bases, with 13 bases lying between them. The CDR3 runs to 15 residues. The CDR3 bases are TGTGCCAGCAGCTTAGGAGGGTTGGTGGGAGAGACCCAGTACTTC. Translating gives CASSLGGLVGETQYF.